This TCR beta chain came from a study of PD-1 blockade in mismatch repair-deficient tumors. General study findings and limits: After pembrolizumab, tumor-resident clones rose rapidly, then generally contracted before radiologic responses.

Only in-frame clones appear in the TCRdb table, and some are missing; sequencing was by immunoSEQ multiplex PCR. The data show some 16,000 clones, about four fifths seen once. Noted time point: roughly ten-day in vitro stimulation with candidate neoantigen peptide 5. PCR or immunohistochemistry showed mismatch repair deficiency in every enrolled patient. Each of several ELISpot-reactive candidate peptides was used for 10-day stimulation. As to this clone: No antigen is known for it.

With 7 bases clipped from V and 7 bases from J, the junction kept 5 bases outside the gene matches. The CDR3 runs to 14 residues. Germline CDR1 and CDR2: MNHEY and SMNVEV (reference sequence). The specimen was cells cultured in vitro, collected from a patient treated with pembrolizumab. The sequence was collected from an adult with mismatch repair-deficient cancer. The chain couples TRBV27 to TRBJ2-1, with 12 bases that match TRBD2. The CDR3 region is CASTRTSGVNEQFF. The CDR3, as DNA: TGTGCCAGCACCCGGACTAGCGGGGTAAATGAGCAGTTCTTC.